This is a list of T cell receptor beta chains from one sample in a study of T cells in Graves' hyperthyroidism and ophthalmopathy. TCRdb fed the multiplex PCR reads into MiXCR, producing one record per CDR3 protein. The sample has 550,000 to 700,000 distinct CDR3 sequences, about 14% seen once. Sequenced sample: blood. Receptors originate from a woman aged 40 to 55 with Graves' ophthalmopathy. The conserved cysteine and the conserved F or W are not part of the CDR3 here. Size tells how often a clone was seen (once, few, many) or the class of an expanded clone, and some rows leave it out.

TRBJ2-2 | TRBV24-1 | many | ATSDLPGPSTGELF
TRBJ1-5 | TRBV7-2 | many | ASSLVGGPNQPQH
TRBJ2-7 | TRBV19 | - | ATRSPGLSYEQY
TRBJ1-5 | TRBV6-1 | many | ANTGYQPQH
TRBJ1-2 | TRBV28 | - | ASSLGRGRGYT
TRBJ1-6 | TRBV20-1 | once | SARDLLSPLH
TRBJ1-2 | TRBV7-2 | many | ASSLGGTNYGYT
TRBJ2-5 | TRBV6-5 | many | ASSYATLLGETQY
TRBJ2-2 | TRBV11-1 | - | ASSLENRDPQFTGELF
TRBJ2-5 | TRBV6-4 | few | ASSPTRLAGVGRKETQY
TRBJ2-7 | TRBV7-2 | many | ASSAPGLSVYEQY
TRBJ2-7 | TRBV2 | many | ASSPPGNTYEQY
TRBJ2-2 | TRBV12-3/TRBV12-4 | - | ASSVTGAGMLDGELF
TRBJ1-6 | TRBV7-8 | many | ASSSSRDAESSYNSPLH
TRBJ2-7 | TRBV7-6 | few | ASMPVGSYEQY
TRBJ1-5 | TRBV20-1 | many | SARDPTGVENQPQH
TRBJ1-1 | TRBV30 | many | AWTGGSNTEAF
TRBJ1-3 | TRBV6-1 | many | ASNADLTTGNTIY
TRBJ2-5 | TRBV12-3/TRBV12-4 | - | ASSAQEKAETQY
TRBJ2-2 | TRBV12-3/TRBV12-4 | - | ASFGGELF
TRBJ1-1 | TRBV19 | few | ASSIMAGFGITEAF
TRBJ1-1 | TRBV6-5 | many | ASSYLSSTMNTEAF
TRBJ2-5 | TRBV29-1 | - | SVVGGGGETQY
TRBJ2-7 | TRBV6-1 | - | ASNPVGRGGGQY
TRBJ1-1 | TRBV20-1 | many | SARSQGTLNTEAF
TRBJ2-6 | TRBV5-1 | once | ASSLGGSAGANVLT
TRBJ2-6 | TRBV11-2 | many | ASSSTGISGANVLT
TRBJ2-7 | TRBV6-2/TRBV6-3 | many | ASNDARRDEQY
TRBJ1-3 | TRBV6-1 | - | ASRNSGDDAGNTIY
TRBJ2-7 | TRBV6-2/TRBV6-3 | many | ASSHVDHLSYEQY
TRBJ2-5 | TRBV6-2/TRBV6-3 | many | ASSPLKAGRAQY
TRBJ1-5 | TRBV6-2/TRBV6-3 | many | ASSSPGPQPQH
TRBJ1-1 | TRBV20-1 | many | SATPRGRNTEAF
TRBJ2-7 | TRBV12-3/TRBV12-4 | many | ASSSQGSSYEQY
TRBJ1-5 | TRBV27 | many | ASSPNPDRAYSNQPQH
TRBJ2-7 | TRBV20-1 | many | SARAGSYEQY
TRBJ2-5 | TRBV12-3/TRBV12-4 | many | ASRRGLSQETQY
TRBJ1-2 | TRBV18 | - | ASSPGQEPNYGYT
TRBJ2-5 | TRBV4-2 | - | ASSQDERTQETQY
TRBJ1-5 | TRBV28 | many | ASSLFGDYSNQPQH
TRBJ2-7 | TRBV6-2/TRBV6-3 | - | ASSYSRRLIEERY
TRBJ2-5 | TRBV7-2 | many | ASSPRASGRVGETQY
TRBJ2-5 | TRBV11-3 | few | AGSLWSAGAEQETQY
TRBJ2-7 | TRBV29-1 | few | SVEAWGGAYSYEQY
TRBJ1-3 | TRBV11-2 | - | ASRETGLFGTGSGNTIY
TRBJ1-2 | TRBV4-1 | few | ASSRGDRGNNYGYT
TRBJ2-4 | TRBV7-9 | - | ASSLDRTPKNIQY
TRBJ2-7 | TRBV19 | few | ASSTPYQGFDEQY
TRBJ2-7 | TRBV6-2/TRBV6-3 | many | ASKRDSFAEQY
TRBJ1-1 | TRBV12-3/TRBV12-4 | many | ASTQGGNTEAF
TRBJ2-2 | TRBV19 | - | ASTSTGYTGELF
TRBJ2-7 | TRBV12-3/TRBV12-4 | many | ASSGTPIYEQY
TRBJ2-7 | TRBV5-1 | many | ASSEGTGGRYEQY
TRBJ1-2 | TRBV28 | many | ASSTTRGRGYT
TRBJ2-7 | TRBV27 | - | ASSTFPVYEQY
TRBJ2-2 | TRBV11-2 | - | ASSLDSRTLTGELF
TRBJ1-5 | TRBV27 | few | ASRPPGAQNQPQH
TRBJ2-5 | TRBV19 | once | ASSRLSDRGLETQY